A single TCR beta chain is shown here with its context. What it recognizes is unknown. The CDR3 spans 15 residues. Germline V CDR1 and CDR2: SGHVS, FQNEAQ. With V trimmed by 5 bases and J by 0 bases, 6 bases remained unmatched. The sample comes from a study of T-cell reconstitution after alpha-beta-depleted transplantation in children. Study-level points and caveats: Newly produced T cells mostly provided counts and TCRbeta diversity after one year, as hyperexpanded clones declined.

As it was prepared, the TCRbeta library received unique molecular identifiers. TCRdb redid the calling of the PCR reads with MiXCR, one entry per CDR3 protein. The table shows some 830,000 distinct CDR3 sequences, with roughly 15% occurring only once. The J gene is TRBJ2-7, the V gene TRBV7-8, with 8 bases identical to TRBD2. Material: PBMCs, mostly from graft donor cells, obtained 360 days after TCRalphabeta/CD19-depleted stem cell transplant. The source is a male patient younger than 18 who had a stem cell transplant for acute lymphoblastic leukemia, so the T cells may come from the graft donor. The CDR3 sequence is CASSPWTSSSYEQYF. In nucleotides, the CDR3 is TGTGCCAGCAGCCCCTGGACTAGCAGCTCCTACGAGCAGTACTTC. The variable domain in full, with the rest retrieved from reference TRBV7-8 and TRBJ2-7, is GAGVSQSPRYKVAKRGQDVALRCDPISGHVSLFWYQQALGQGPEFLTYFQNEAQLDKSGLPSDRFFAERPEGSVSTLKIQRTQQEDSAVYLCASSPWTSSSYEQYFGPGTRLTVT.